This TCR beta chain originates from a study of beta chain features in type 1 diabetes. Overall study results and limits: Moderate yet significant TCRB CDR3 shortening was seen in Type 1 diabetes patients in all four CD4+ subsets.

Of note for this clone: Its antigen remains unidentified.

The entirety of the isolated RNA underwent reverse transcription, so expressed TCRB transcripts were sequenced. The assay was immunoSEQ multiplex PCR, and TCRdb's table has in-frame clones only and misses some. The sample carries 600,000 to 700,000 clones, over 10% recorded once. V was cut by 8 bases and J by 2 bases, with 9 bases left in between. This CDR3 region has 12 residues. Germline assignment: CDR1 MNHNY and CDR2 SVGAGI (reference sequence). The receptor comes from a man aged 25 to 40 with type 1 diabetes. V and J are TRBV6-6 and TRBJ2-5; either TRBD1 or TRBD2 may supply D (5 bases each). The source material was naive CD4+ T cells from blood. The CDR3 is CASGTPQETQYF. As DNA, the CDR3 is TGTGCCAGCGGGACGCCACAAGAGACCCAGTACTTC.